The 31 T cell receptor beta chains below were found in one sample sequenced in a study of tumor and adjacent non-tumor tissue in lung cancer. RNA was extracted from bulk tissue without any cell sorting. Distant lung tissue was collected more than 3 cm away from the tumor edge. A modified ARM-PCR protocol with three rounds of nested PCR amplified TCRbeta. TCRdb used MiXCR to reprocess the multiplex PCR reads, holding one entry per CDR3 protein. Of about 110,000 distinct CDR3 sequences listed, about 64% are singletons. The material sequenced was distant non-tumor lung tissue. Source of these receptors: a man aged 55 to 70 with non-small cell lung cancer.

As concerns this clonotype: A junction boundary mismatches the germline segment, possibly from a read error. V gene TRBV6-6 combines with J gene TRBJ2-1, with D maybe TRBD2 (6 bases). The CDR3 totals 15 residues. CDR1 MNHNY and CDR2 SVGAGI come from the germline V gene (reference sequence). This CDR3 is CVSSSGTGGVSEQFF. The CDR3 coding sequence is TGTGTCAGCAGTTCCGGCACCGGGGGAGTAAGTGAACAGTTCTTC.

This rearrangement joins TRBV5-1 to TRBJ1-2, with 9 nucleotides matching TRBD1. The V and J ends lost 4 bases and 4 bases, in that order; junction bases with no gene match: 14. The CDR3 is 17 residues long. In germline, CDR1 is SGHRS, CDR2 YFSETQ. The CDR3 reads CASSASGTGRSIYGYTF. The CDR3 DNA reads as TGCGCCAGCAGCGCGTCCGGGACAGGGCGTTCAATCTATGGCTACACCTTC.

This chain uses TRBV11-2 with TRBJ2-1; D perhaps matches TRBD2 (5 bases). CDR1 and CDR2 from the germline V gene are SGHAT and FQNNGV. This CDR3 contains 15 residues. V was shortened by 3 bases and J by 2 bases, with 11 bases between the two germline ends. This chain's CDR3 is CASSLDIGTYNEQFF. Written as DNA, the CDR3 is TGTGCCAGCAGCTTGGATATCGGGACCTACAATGAGCAGTTCTTC. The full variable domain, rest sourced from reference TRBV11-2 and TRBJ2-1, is EAGVAQSPRYKIIEKRQSVAFWCNPISGHATLYWYQQILGQGPKLLIQFQNNGVVDDSQLPKDRFSAERLKGVDSTLKIQPAKLEDSAVYLCASSLDIGTYNEQFFGPGTRLTVL.

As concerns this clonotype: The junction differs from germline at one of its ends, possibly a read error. CDR3 in DNA: TGTACCAGCAGCCCTTGGTCGGTCTACGAGCAGTACTTC. It encodes CTSSPWSVYEQYF. The J gene is TRBJ2-7, the V gene TRBV13; D ambiguous. The CDR3 has 13 residues. CDR1 and CDR2 (germline): PRHDT, FYEKMQ (reference sequence).

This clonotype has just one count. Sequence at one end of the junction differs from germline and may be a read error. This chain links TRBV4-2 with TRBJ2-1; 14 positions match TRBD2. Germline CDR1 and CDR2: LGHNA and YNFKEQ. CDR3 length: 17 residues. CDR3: CARGQDLGTSGRREQFF. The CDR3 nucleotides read TGCGCCAGAGGCCAAGATCTGGGGACTAGCGGGAGACGTGAGCAGTTCTTC.

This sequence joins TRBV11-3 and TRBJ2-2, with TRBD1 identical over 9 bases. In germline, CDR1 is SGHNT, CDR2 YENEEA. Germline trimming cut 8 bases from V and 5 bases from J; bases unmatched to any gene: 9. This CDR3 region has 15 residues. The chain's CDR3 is CASDLGQGWTGELFF. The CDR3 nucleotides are TGTGCCAGCGACCTTGGACAGGGGTGGACCGGGGAGCTGTTTTTT.

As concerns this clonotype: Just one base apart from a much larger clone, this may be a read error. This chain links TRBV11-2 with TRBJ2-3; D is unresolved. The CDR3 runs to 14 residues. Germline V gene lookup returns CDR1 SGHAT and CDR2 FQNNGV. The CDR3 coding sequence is TGTGCCGGCAGCTACCGGACCTCCACGGCTACGCAGTATTTT. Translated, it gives CAGSYRTSTATQYF.

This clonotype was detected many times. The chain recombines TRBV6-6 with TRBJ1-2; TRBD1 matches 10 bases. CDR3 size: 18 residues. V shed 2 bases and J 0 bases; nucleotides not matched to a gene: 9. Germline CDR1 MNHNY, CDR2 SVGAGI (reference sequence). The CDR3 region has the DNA TGTGCCAGCAGTTACAAGATCATAGGACAGGGGGCTAACTATGGCTACACCTTC. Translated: CASSYKIIGQGANYGYTF.

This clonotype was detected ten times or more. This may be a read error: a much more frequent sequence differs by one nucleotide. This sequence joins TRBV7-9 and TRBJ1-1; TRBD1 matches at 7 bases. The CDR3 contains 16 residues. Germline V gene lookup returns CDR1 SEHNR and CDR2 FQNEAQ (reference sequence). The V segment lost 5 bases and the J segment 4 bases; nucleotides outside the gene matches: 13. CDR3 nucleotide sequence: TGTGCCAGCAGCGGAGAGACCGGGACAGTGAGCACTGAAGCTTTCTTT. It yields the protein CASSGETGTVSTEAFF. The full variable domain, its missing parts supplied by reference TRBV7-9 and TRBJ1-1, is DTGVSQNPRHKITKRGQNVTFRCDPISEHNRLYWYRQTLGQGPEFLTYFQNEAQLEKSRLLSDRFSAERPKGSFSTLEIQRTEQGDSAMYLCASSGETGTVSTEAFFGQGTRLTVV.

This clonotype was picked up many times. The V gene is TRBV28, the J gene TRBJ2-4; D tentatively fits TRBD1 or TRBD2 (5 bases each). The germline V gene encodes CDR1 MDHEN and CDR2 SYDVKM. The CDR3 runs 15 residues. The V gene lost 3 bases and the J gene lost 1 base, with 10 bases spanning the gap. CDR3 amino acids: CASSFLRGAKNIQYF. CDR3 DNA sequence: TGTGCCAGCAGTTTTTTGAGGGGTGCCAAAAACATTCAGTACTTC.

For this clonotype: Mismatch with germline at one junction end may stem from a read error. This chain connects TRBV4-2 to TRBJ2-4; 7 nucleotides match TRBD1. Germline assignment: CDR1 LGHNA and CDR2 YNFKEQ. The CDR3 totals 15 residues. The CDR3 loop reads CVSSQDGGRGNTQYF. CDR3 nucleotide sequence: TGTGTCAGCAGCCAAGATGGTGGCAGGGGGAACACTCAGTACTTC.

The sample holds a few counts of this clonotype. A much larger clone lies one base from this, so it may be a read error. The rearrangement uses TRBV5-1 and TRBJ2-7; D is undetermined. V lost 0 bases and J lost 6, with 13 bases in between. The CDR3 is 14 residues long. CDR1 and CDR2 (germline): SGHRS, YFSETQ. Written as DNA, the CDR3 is TGCGCCAGCAGCTTGGCTGGGATCACTGGCGAGCAGTACTTC. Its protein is CASSLAGITGEQYF.

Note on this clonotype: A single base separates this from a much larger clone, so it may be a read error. The CDR3 coding sequence is TGTGCCAGCAGCTTGACAGGTTACAATGAGAAGTTCTTC. Protein product: CASSLTGYNEKFF. This chain uses TRBV5-6 with TRBJ2-1, with a weak D call TRBD1 (5 bases). CDR3 size: 13 residues. Germline assignment: CDR1 SGHDT and CDR2 YYEEEE.

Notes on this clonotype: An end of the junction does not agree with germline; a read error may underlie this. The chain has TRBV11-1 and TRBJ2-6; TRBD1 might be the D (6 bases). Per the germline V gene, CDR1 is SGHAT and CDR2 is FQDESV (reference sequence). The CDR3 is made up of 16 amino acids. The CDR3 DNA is TGTGTCAGCACCTCGAGGGGGAGCTCTGGGGCCAACGTCTTGACTTTC. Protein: CVSTSRGSSGANVLTF. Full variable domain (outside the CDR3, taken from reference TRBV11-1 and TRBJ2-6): EAEVAQSPRYKITEKSQAVAFWCDPISGHATLYWYRQILGQGPELLVQFQDESVVDDSQLPKDRFSAERLKGVDSTLKIQPAELGDSAMYLCVSTSRGSSGANVLTFGAGSRLTVL.

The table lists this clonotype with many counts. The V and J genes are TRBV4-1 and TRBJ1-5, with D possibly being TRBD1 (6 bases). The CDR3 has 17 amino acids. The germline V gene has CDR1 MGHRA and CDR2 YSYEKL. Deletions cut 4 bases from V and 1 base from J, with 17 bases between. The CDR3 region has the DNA TGCGCCAGCAGCCTTTCCGTTACAGGGATGAGCAATCAGCCCCAGCATTTT. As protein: CASSLSVTGMSNQPQHF.

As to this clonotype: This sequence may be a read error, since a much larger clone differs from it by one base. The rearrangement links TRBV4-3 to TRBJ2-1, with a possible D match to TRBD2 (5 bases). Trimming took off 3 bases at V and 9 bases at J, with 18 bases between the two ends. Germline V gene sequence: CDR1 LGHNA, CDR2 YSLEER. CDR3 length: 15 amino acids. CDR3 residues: CASSHDAGQSTEQFF. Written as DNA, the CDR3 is TGCGCCAGCAGCCATGATGCGGGCCAAAGTACTGAGCAGTTCTTC.

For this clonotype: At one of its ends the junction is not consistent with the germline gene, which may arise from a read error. This CDR3 reads CASGEGLWDTEELFF. CDR3 bases: TGTGCCAGCGGCGAAGGACTTTGGGACACCGAGGAGCTGTTTTTT. V and J are TRBV11-3 and TRBJ2-2; maybe TRBD1 (6 bases). Germline values: CDR1 SGHNT, CDR2 YENEEA. This CDR3 has 15 residues.

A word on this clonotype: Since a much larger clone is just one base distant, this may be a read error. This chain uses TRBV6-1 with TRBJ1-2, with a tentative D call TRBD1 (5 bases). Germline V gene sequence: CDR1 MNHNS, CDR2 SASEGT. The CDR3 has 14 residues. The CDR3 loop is CASTRQFNNCGYTF. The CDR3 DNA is TGTGCCAGCACGAGACAGTTTAATAACTGTGGCTACACCTTC.

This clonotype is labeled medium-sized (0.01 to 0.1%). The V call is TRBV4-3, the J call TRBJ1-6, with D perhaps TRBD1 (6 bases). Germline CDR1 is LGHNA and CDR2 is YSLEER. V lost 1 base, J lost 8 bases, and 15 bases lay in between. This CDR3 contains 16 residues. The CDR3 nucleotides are TGCGCCAGCAGCCAAGGAGCGGCCAGGGGTCATTCACCCCTCCACTTT. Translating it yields CASSQGAARGHSPLHF.

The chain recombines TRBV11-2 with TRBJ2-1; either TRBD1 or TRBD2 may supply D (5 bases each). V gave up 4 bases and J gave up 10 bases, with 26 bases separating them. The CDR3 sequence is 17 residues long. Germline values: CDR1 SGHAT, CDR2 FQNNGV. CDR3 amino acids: CASSSVGEMPYRGEQFF. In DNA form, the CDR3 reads TGTGCCAGCAGCTCTGTGGGGGAAATGCCTTACCGAGGGGAGCAGTTCTTC.

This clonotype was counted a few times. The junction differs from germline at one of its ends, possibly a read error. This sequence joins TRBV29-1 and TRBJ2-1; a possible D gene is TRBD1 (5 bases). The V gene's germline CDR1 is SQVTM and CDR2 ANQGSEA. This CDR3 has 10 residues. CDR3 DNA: TGCAGCGTTGTGGACAATGAGCAGCCCTTC. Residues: CSVVDNEQPF.

In DNA, the CDR3 is TGTGCCACCCGAGGGACCTTACGGGAGTTCTTC. Residues: CATRGTLREFF. The chain is built from TRBV6-1 and TRBJ2-1; possibly TRBD1 or TRBD2 for D (5 bases each). Germline CDR1 is MNHNS and CDR2 is SASEGT. This CDR3 comprises 11 residues. V lost 10 bases to trimming and J lost 14 bases, with 18 bases between them.

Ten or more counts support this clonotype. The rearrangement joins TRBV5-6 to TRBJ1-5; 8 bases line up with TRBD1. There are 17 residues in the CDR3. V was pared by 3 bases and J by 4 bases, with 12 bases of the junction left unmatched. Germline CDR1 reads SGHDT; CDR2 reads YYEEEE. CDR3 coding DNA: TGTGCCAGCAGCTACCAGGGGGCAAGGGGTGTTAATCAGCCCCAGCATTTT. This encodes CASSYQGARGVNQPQHF.

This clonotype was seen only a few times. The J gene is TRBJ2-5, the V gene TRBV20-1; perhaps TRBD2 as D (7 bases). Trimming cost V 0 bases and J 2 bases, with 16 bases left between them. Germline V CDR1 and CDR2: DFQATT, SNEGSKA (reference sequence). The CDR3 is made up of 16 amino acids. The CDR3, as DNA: TGCAGTGCTAGAGATCAGGGACGGGGGGCACAAGAGACCCAGTACTTC. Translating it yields CSARDQGRGAQETQYF.

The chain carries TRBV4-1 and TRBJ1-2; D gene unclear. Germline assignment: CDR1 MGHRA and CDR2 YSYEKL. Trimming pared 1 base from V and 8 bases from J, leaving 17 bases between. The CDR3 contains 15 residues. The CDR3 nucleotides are TGCGCCAGCAGCCAAGGGTATCCTTCCCGGGCCGGCTACACCTTC. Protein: CASSQGYPSRAGYTF.

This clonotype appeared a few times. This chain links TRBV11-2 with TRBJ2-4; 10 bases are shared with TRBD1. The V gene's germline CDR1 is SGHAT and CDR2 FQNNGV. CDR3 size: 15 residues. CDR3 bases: TGTCCCCGCAGGGCGACAGGGGGCACCAAAAACATTCAGTACTTC. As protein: CPRRATGGTKNIQYF.

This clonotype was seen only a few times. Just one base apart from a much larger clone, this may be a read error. The CDR3 loop reads CTSSLWGVTETQYF. Here the CDR3 DNA reads TGTACCAGCAGCCTGTGGGGAGTCACAGAAACCCAGTACTTC. The rearrangement links TRBV7-8 to TRBJ2-5; possible D gene TRBD2, 5 bases. The CDR3 contains 14 residues. Germline V gives CDR1 SGHVS, CDR2 FQNEAQ.

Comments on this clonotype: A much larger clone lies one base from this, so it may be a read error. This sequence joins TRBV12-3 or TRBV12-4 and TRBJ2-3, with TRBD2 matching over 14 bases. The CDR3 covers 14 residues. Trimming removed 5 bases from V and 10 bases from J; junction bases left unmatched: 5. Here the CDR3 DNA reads TGTGCCAGCAGTCAGACTAGCGGGGGGGTCCCGCAGTATTTT. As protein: CASSQTSGGVPQYF.

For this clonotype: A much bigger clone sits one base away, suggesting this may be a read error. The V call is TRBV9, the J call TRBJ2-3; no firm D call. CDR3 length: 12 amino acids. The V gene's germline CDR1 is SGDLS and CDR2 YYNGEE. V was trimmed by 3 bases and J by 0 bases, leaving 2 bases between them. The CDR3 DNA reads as TGTGCCAGCAGCGCCAGCACAGATACGCAGTATTTT. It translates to CASSASTDTQYF.

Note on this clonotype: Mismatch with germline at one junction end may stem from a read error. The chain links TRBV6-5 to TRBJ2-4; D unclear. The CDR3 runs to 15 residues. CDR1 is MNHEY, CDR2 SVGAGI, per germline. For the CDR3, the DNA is TGCGCCAGCAGCGCAACGTCTGTTACCAAAATCATTCAGTACTTC. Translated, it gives CASSATSVTKIIQYF.

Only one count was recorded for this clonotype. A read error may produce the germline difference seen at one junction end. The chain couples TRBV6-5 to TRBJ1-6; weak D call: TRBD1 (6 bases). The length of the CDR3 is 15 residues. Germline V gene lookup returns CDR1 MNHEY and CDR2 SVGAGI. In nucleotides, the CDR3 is TGTGCCAGCACCCCCACCGGGACACTTAATTCACCCATCCACTTT. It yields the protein CASTPTGTLNSPIHF.